These T cell receptor beta chains were read from a single sample in a study of T cell responses to AZD1222 COVID-19 vaccine. Assay: immunoSEQ multiplex PCR; the TCRdb copy retains only in-frame clones and omits some. The repertoire holds under 130,000 clones, with around 90% as singletons. The material was peripheral blood, obtained on day 0 of AZD1222 vaccination. Receptors were obtained from an adult in good health. Each CDR3 is given with its conserved first and last residue. The order of the fields is D gene, J gene, clone size, V gene, CDR3 DNA, CDR3 protein. D genes are given only for firm matches. A clone size is listed for some rows: how often the clone was seen (once, few, many), or a class if it is expanded.

D: -; J: TRBJ2-1; size: -; V: TRBV9; DNA: TGTGCCAGCAGCGTAGCTCCTAGCGATGAGCAGTTCTTC; CDR3: CASSVAPSDEQFF
D: -; J: TRBJ2-7; size: -; V: TRBV6-5; DNA: TGTGCCAGTCGTTCCGTGGGCGAGCAGTACTTC; CDR3: CASRSVGEQYF
D: -; J: TRBJ1-2; size: -; V: TRBV28; DNA: TGTGCCAGCAGTTTGGGGCGTAGCACCTATGGCTACACCTTC; CDR3: CASSLGRSTYGYTF
D: -; J: TRBJ2-1; size: -; V: TRBV6-5; DNA: TGTGCCAGCCTCCGGATGGCGGGACCGACCAATGAGCAGTTCTTC; CDR3: CASLRMAGPTNEQFF
D: TRBD2; J: TRBJ2-3; size: -; V: TRBV4-3; DNA: TGCGCCAGCAGCCATACTAGCGACACAGATACGCAGTATTTT; CDR3: CASSHTSDTDTQYF
D: TRBD2; J: TRBJ2-1; size: -; V: TRBV30; DNA: TGTGCCTTCGATGCGGGACTAGCGGGGAATGAGCAGTTCTTC; CDR3: CAFDAGLAGNEQFF
D: TRBD2; J: TRBJ2-2; size: -; V: TRBV30; DNA: TGTGCCTGGAGCCTAGCGGGGTATACCACCGGGGAGCTGTTTTTT; CDR3: CAWSLAGYTTGELFF
D: -; J: TRBJ2-2; size: -; V: TRBV5-1; DNA: TGCGCCAGCAGCTTGTCAGCTAGCCATAACACCGGGGAGCTGTTTTTT; CDR3: CASSLSASHNTGELFF
D: -; J: TRBJ1-2; size: -; V: TRBV27; DNA: TGTGCCAGCAGTTTCGGAGGGGGAGGATTTGGCTACACCTTC; CDR3: CASSFGGGGFGYTF
D: -; J: TRBJ1-4; size: -; V: TRBV18; DNA: TGTGCCAGCTCACCATTCCACCCCGGGGCCGGTTCTAATGAAAAACTGTTTTTT; CDR3: CASSPFHPGAGSNEKLFF
D: TRBD2; J: TRBJ2-7; size: -; V: TRBV6-5; DNA: TGTGCCAGCAGGAGCGGGGGGAGCTCCTACGAGCAGTACTTC; CDR3: CASRSGGSSYEQYF
D: -; J: TRBJ2-1; size: -; V: TRBV7-6; DNA: TGTGCCAGCAGCCCTCCGTTGGGTGAGCAGTTCTTC; CDR3: CASSPPLGEQFF
D: -; J: TRBJ1-3; size: -; V: TRBV12-3/TRBV12-4; DNA: TGTGCCAGCAGTCCCCAGAACACCATATATTTT; CDR3: CASSPQNTIYF
D: -; J: TRBJ1-5; size: few; V: TRBV30; DNA: TGTGCCTGGACGACAGAAGAAAATCAGCCCCAGCATTTT; CDR3: CAWTTEENQPQHF
D: TRBD1; J: TRBJ2-4; size: -; V: TRBV9; DNA: TGTGCCAGCAGCCCCGACAGGGGGATTCAGTACTTC; CDR3: CASSPDRGIQYF
D: -; J: TRBJ2-1; size: few; V: TRBV11-2; DNA: TGTGCCAGCAGCCCGTGGGCCCCAGGACGGTTAAATGAGCAGTTCTTC; CDR3: CASSPWAPGRLNEQFF
D: TRBD1; J: TRBJ2-7; size: -; V: TRBV6-5; DNA: TGTGCCAGCAGCACCGGGACAGGGTCTGGTGAGCAGTACTTC; CDR3: CASSTGTGSGEQYF
D: TRBD1; J: TRBJ2-7; size: -; V: TRBV20-1; DNA: TGCAGTGTACAGGGGGATTACGAGCAGTACTTC; CDR3: CSVQGDYEQYF
D: TRBD1; J: TRBJ2-7; size: -; V: TRBV3-1/TRBV3-2; DNA: TGTGCCAGCAGCCTCTCCGGGACAGGGGTCGAGCAGTACTTC; CDR3: CASSLSGTGVEQYF
D: -; J: TRBJ2-6; size: -; V: TRBV2; DNA: TGTGCCAGCAGTTCACATGGGGTTGGGGCCAACGTCCTGACTTTC; CDR3: CASSSHGVGANVLTF
D: -; J: TRBJ1-1; size: -; V: TRBV11-1; DNA: TGTGCCAGCAGCCGGGGGGCGGGATCCCTGAACACTGAAGCTTTCTTT; CDR3: CASSRGAGSLNTEAFF
D: -; J: TRBJ1-2; size: -; V: TRBV6-1; DNA: TGTGCCAGCAGTGAAGTCGGCAGTAACTATGGCTACACCTTC; CDR3: CASSEVGSNYGYTF
D: -; J: TRBJ1-6; size: -; V: TRBV5-4; DNA: TGTGCCAGCAGCGGCTCCGGGACGGTGAATTCACCCCTCCACTTT; CDR3: CASSGSGTVNSPLHF
D: -; J: TRBJ2-1; size: few; V: TRBV4-3; DNA: TGCGCCAGCAGCCAAGATAGAAGTAGCATCTATGAGCAGTTCTTC; CDR3: CASSQDRSSIYEQFF
D: -; J: TRBJ1-4; size: -; V: TRBV29-1; DNA: TGCAGCGTTGAAGGCAATCGGGGTGAAAAACTGTTTTTT; CDR3: CSVEGNRGEKLFF
D: -; J: TRBJ1-2; size: -; V: TRBV6-1; DNA: TGTGCCAGCAGTGAACAAATAGGGGACTATGGCTACACCTTC; CDR3: CASSEQIGDYGYTF